Following are 20 T cell receptor beta chains from one sample sequenced in a study of cytomegalovirus exposure and HLA in healthy donors. PCR amplification relied on 60 Vbeta primers (plus 13 Jbeta primers). The protocol was immunoSEQ multiplex PCR, while the TCRdb copy is restricted to in-frame clones and leaves out a portion. This sample's table has just over 150,000 clones. Source material: PBMCs. The receptor set was obtained from a woman aged 55-69 years in good health and CMV-seronegative.

The chain carries TRBV10-3 and TRBJ1-1; 7 nucleotides line up with TRBD1. The CDR3 has 15 amino acids. V shed 2 bases and J 0 bases; nucleotides not matched to a gene: 3. In germline, CDR1 is ENHRY, CDR2 SYGVKD. The CDR3 loop is CAISEGGQMNTEAFF. CDR3 in DNA: TGTGCCATCAGTGAGGGGGGACAGATGAACACTGAAGCTTTCTTT.

V is TRBV4-2 and J is TRBJ2-3; D is undetermined. This CDR3 has 14 residues. Germline CDR1 LGHNA, CDR2 YNFKEQ. Trimming took off 1 base at V and 8 bases at J, with 13 bases between the two ends. This CDR3 is CASSQGDPPFTQYF. The CDR3 DNA reads as TGTGCCAGCAGCCAAGGAGATCCTCCCTTTACGCAGTATTTT.

This rearrangement joins TRBV4-1 to TRBJ2-1, with a weak D call TRBD2 (6 bases). Germline CDR1 reads MGHRA; CDR2 reads YSYEKL. The V end was cut by 1 base, the J end by 4 bases, with 11 bases between. The CDR3 has 15 amino acids. The CDR3 region is CASSQGILAYNEQFF. CDR3 in DNA: TGCGCCAGCAGCCAAGGTATCCTAGCGTACAATGAGCAGTTCTTC.

The genes are TRBV6-5 and TRBJ2-7; D gene ambiguous. This CDR3 is built from 13 residues. CDR1 is MNHEY, CDR2 SVGAGI, per germline. The V gene lost 4 bases and the J gene lost 7 bases, with 14 bases spanning the gap. DNA of the CDR3: TGTGCCAGCAGTTCCTCCCCTTTGAGGGAGCAGTACTTC. This sequence encodes CASSSSPLREQYF.

The V call is TRBV5-8, the J call TRBJ2-3; D is possibly TRBD1 (6 bases). Germline CDR1 is SGHTS and CDR2 is YDEGEE. Deletions cut 2 bases from V and 1 base from J, with 14 bases between. The CDR3 runs to 16 residues. In DNA, the CDR3 is TGTGCCAGCAGCTTTAAAGGGGGTAGAGGCACAGATACGCAGTATTTT. Amino acid sequence: CASSFKGGRGTDTQYF.

The chain joins TRBV6-6 to TRBJ1-1; perhaps TRBD1 as D (5 bases). In germline, CDR1 is MNHNY, CDR2 SVGAGI (reference sequence). This CDR3 is built from 14 residues. V lost 0 bases and J lost 1, with 6 bases in between. DNA of the CDR3: TGTGCCAGCAGTTACTCTGACAGGAACACTGAAGCTTTCTTT. It encodes CASSYSDRNTEAFF.

The J gene is TRBJ2-7, the V gene TRBV4-1; 14 bases are a match to TRBD2. With 8 bases clipped from V and 3 bases from J, the junction kept 12 bases outside the gene matches. Germline CDR1 is MGHRA and CDR2 is YSYEKL. CDR3 length: 17 amino acids. The DNA for the CDR3 is TGCGCCAGCCGCCCCGCCGGGACTAGCGGGAGAGTCTACGAGCAGTACTTC. It is translated as CASRPAGTSGRVYEQYF.

The chain recombines TRBV19 with TRBJ1-1; maybe TRBD1 (6 bases). The CDR3 contains 14 residues. Looked up from germline, CDR1 is LNHDA and CDR2 is SQIVND (reference sequence). The V and J ends lost 3 bases and 3 bases respectively, with 11 bases between them. The CDR3 DNA reads TGTGCCAGTAGTATCTGGTCAGGGGACACTGAAGCTTTCTTT. Protein: CASSIWSGDTEAFF.

CDR3 residues: CASTFAVGGGPDNEQFF. CDR3 sequence (DNA): TGTGCCAGCACCTTCGCCGTCGGGGGGGGCCCGGACAATGAGCAGTTCTTC. The chain is built from TRBV27 and TRBJ2-1; 8 bases are a match to TRBD2. Germline-derived CDR1 and CDR2 are MNHEY and SMNVEV (reference sequence). The CDR3 length is 17 residues. V was clipped by 7 bases and J by 5 bases; unmatched bases: 16.

This chain connects TRBV7-3 to TRBJ2-2, with TRBD1 matching 8 bases. The V and J ends lost 5 bases and 3 bases, in that order; junction bases with no gene match: 2. This CDR3 is 14 amino acids long. The germline V gene has CDR1 SGHTA and CDR2 FQGTGA. As DNA, the CDR3 is TGTGCCAGCAGCCTGACAGGGGACACCGGGGAGCTGTTTTTT. Translated: CASSLTGDTGELFF.

The chain recombines TRBV5-1 with TRBJ2-7; perhaps TRBD1 as D (6 bases). Germline CDR1 SGHRS, CDR2 YFSETQ. V gave up 4 bases and J gave up 0 bases, with 20 bases separating them. This CDR3 is built from 17 residues. In nucleotides, the CDR3 is TGCGCCAGCAGCCCCGACTATACAGGGCTGAGCTCCTACGAGCAGTACTTC. This sequence encodes CASSPDYTGLSSYEQYF. The variable domain in full, completed from reference TRBV5-1 and TRBJ2-7, reads KAGVTQTPRYLIKTRGQQVTLSCSPISGHRSVSWYQQTPGQGLQFLFEYFSETQRNKGNFPGRFSGRQFSNSRSEMNVSTLELGDSALYLCASSPDYTGLSSYEQYFGPGTRLTVT.

The CDR3 sequence is CASSPRGQNYGYTF. In DNA form, the CDR3 reads TGTGCCAGCAGCCCCCGTGGGCAGAACTATGGCTACACCTTC. The chain combines TRBV7-9 with TRBJ1-2; unclear D gene. The CDR3 is 14 residues long. V dropped 5 bases and J dropped 2 bases, with 12 bases sitting between them. The germline V gene encodes CDR1 SEHNR and CDR2 FQNEAQ (reference sequence).

The J gene is TRBJ1-4, the V gene TRBV14, with 7 bases matching TRBD1. CDR1 SGHDN and CDR2 FVKESK come from the germline V gene. The CDR3 is 14 residues long. Trimming cost V 0 bases and J 10 bases; bases outside gene matches: 5. CDR3 sequence: CASSQDRTGGKLFF. Written as DNA, the CDR3 is TGTGCCAGCAGCCAAGATAGGACAGGTGGAAAACTGTTTTTT.

The J gene is TRBJ1-1, the V gene TRBV6-5; D gene ambiguous. V lost 7 bases and J 7 bases, leaving 13 bases between the germline ends. CDR3 length: 12 amino acids. Germline-derived CDR1 and CDR2 are MNHEY and SVGAGI. This CDR3 is CASTNEGREAFF. Here the CDR3 DNA reads TGTGCCAGCACTAACGAGGGCCGTGAAGCTTTCTTT.

The chain recombines TRBV7-2 with TRBJ2-1; 8 bases are a match to TRBD2. The CDR3 is 19 amino acids. Losses at the gene ends were 0 bases for V and 8 bases for J; bases not matched to a gene: 18. Germline-derived CDR1 and CDR2 are SGHTA and FQGNSA. The CDR3 sequence: CASSLAGWDSGKTMYEQFF. CDR3 nucleotide sequence: TGTGCCAGCAGCTTAGCTGGTTGGGATAGCGGGAAGACAATGTATGAGCAGTTCTTC.

The V call is TRBV2, the J call TRBJ2-7; the match to TRBD2 covers 8 bases. CDR1 and CDR2 from the germline V gene are SNHLY and FYNNEI. J was trimmed by 6 bases and V by 2 bases; bases with no gene match: 9. This CDR3 is built from 15 residues. The DNA for the CDR3 is TGTGCCAGCAGTGAATTCGGGAGGGCCCAACTCGAGCAGTACTTC. It encodes CASSEFGRAQLEQYF.

The rearrangement joins TRBV10-3 to TRBJ2-1, with 8 positions matching TRBD2. Germline V gene data show CDR1 as ENHRY and CDR2 as SYGVKD. The CDR3 sequence is 15 residues long. V lost 2 bases and J lost 9; bases outside the gene matches: 9. CDR3: CAISEGAGERGEQFF. The CDR3 DNA sequence: TGTGCCATCAGTGAGGGAGCGGGGGAAAGGGGTGAGCAGTTCTTC.

The V and J genes are TRBV18 and TRBJ2-5; D might be TRBD2 (6 bases). Germline values: CDR1 KGHSH, CDR2 LQKENI. V was cut by 3 bases and J by 5 bases, with 25 bases left in between. The CDR3 consists of 18 residues. The CDR3 reads CASSPPESIGGLAETQYF. CDR3 DNA: TGTGCCAGCTCACCTCCCGAGTCGATTGGGGGGTTGGCGGAGACCCAGTACTTC.

The chain couples TRBV25-1 to TRBJ1-3, with TRBD1 identical over 9 bases. CDR1 is MGHDK, CDR2 SYGVNS, per germline. V was pared by 2 bases and J by 4 bases, with 9 bases of the junction left unmatched. The CDR3 loop spans 17 amino acids. The CDR3 DNA reads TGTGCCAGCAGTGAACTGTCGGGACAGGGTTCAGGAAACACCATATATTTT. As protein: CASSELSGQGSGNTIYF.

This rearrangement joins TRBV7-8 to TRBJ1-5, with D hard to call. The germline V and J ends were trimmed by 6 bases and 1 base, with 13 bases remaining between them. Germline CDR1 reads SGHVS; CDR2 reads FQNEAQ. The CDR3 is made up of 15 amino acids. The CDR3 DNA sequence: TGTGCCAGCAGTCCCCCCCGGGGAAGCAATCAGCCCCAGCATTTT. It translates to CASSPPRGSNQPQHF.